Here is one T cell receptor beta chain with its context. Antigen specificity is unknown. This CDR3 has 16 amino acids. The V gene's germline CDR1 is SGHTA and CDR2 FQGNSA. The germline V and J ends were trimmed by 3 bases and 4 bases, with 16 bases remaining between them. Template switching with 5'RACE generated the TCR cDNA and added a universal primer site and UMIs. Each CDR3 protein is one row after TCRdb ran MiXCR on the 5' RACE reads. The table has 310,000 or so distinct CDR3 sequences, about 6.9% seen once. The sample is drawn from a study of T cells after yellow fever vaccination. Study observations and caveats: Clonotypes found in both CD4 and CD8 compartments made up a small share.

The sequence was obtained from a man between 18 and 29 years old who received the YFV17D yellow fever vaccine. This specimen consisted of PBMCs, obtained roughly 47 days after the first yellow fever vaccination. This chain links TRBV7-2 with TRBJ1-3; D might be TRBD1 (5 bases). For the CDR3, the DNA is TGTGCCAGCAGCTTGGCGCCCGGGACCGCCGGAAACACCATATATTTT. It specifies CASSLAPGTAGNTIYF. Combining the CDR3 with reference TRBV7-2 and TRBJ1-3 gives the whole variable domain GAGVSQSPSNKVTEKGKDVELRCDPISGHTALYWYRQSLGQGLEFLIYFQGNSAPDKSGLPSDRFSAERTGGSVSTLTIQRTQQEDSAVYLCASSLAPGTAGNTIYFGEGSWLTVV.